These T cell receptor beta chains were read from a single sample in a study of CD8 T cells in Susac syndrome. In TCRdb, the immunoSEQ multiplex PCR reads were re-called with MiXCR into one record per CDR3 protein. The table records 100,000 to 150,000 distinct CDR3 sequences, 90% to 95% of them present only once. Sequenced: CD4+ T cells from PBMCs. The source is a human donor in good health. Both conserved end residues are part of each CDR3. A D gene is named only where the DNA matches it firmly. Some rows have no size entry. The others give once, few or many, or a class for an expanded clone.

J gene | clone size | D gene | V gene | CDR3 protein | CDR3 DNA
TRBJ2-1 | . | TRBD2 | TRBV12-3/TRBV12-4 | CASSRVLGTSGFSSYNEQFF | TGTGCCAGCAGTCGCGTTCTGGGGACTAGCGGGTTTAGCTCCTACAATGAGCAGTTCTTC
TRBJ2-5 | once | . | TRBV15 | CATSRDPGEETQYF | TGTGCCACCAGCAGAGACCCCGGGGAAGAGACCCAGTACTTC
TRBJ2-5 | . | TRBD2 | TRBV23-1 | CASSQSKRREELYQETQYF | TGCGCCAGCAGTCAATCTAAAAGGCGGGAGGAACTCTACCAAGAGACCCAGTACTTC
TRBJ1-5 | once | TRBD1 | TRBV29-1 | CSVLSGDRGQPQHF | TGCAGCGTTTTGTCGGGGGACAGGGGGCAGCCCCAGCATTTT
TRBJ1-4 | . | . | TRBV3-1 | CASSHQGTNEKLFF | TGTGCCAGCAGCCATCAAGGGACTAATGAAAAACTGTTTTTT
TRBJ2-1 | . | TRBD2 | TRBV10-3 | CAISGGGEQFF | TGTGCCATCAGTGGGGGGGGTGAGCAGTTCTTC
TRBJ1-5 | . | TRBD1 | TRBV5-1 | CATRPGTGIVDQPQHF | TGCGCCACCCGTCCCGGGACAGGGATAGTGGATCAGCCCCAGCATTTT
TRBJ1-1 | . | . | TRBV28 | CASSLWFGEAFF | TGTGCCAGCAGTTTATGGTTTGGGGAAGCTTTCTTT
TRBJ2-1 | . | TRBD1 | TRBV7-8 | CASSLPGQGGNEQFF | TGTGCCAGCAGCCTCCCGGGACAGGGGGGCAATGAGCAGTTCTTC
TRBJ1-2 | once | . | TRBV6-5 | CASSPQQGLDGYTF | TGTGCCAGCAGCCCCCAGCAGGGACTGGATGGCTACACCTTC
TRBJ1-2 | once | . | TRBV20-1 | CSPTGSGYTF | TGCAGTCCAACAGGCTCAGGCTACACCTTC
TRBJ2-1 | . | TRBD2 | TRBV29-1 | CSVEKGLAGYNEQFF | TGCAGCGTTGAAAAGGGTCTAGCGGGCTACAATGAGCAGTTCTTC
TRBJ2-7 | . | . | TRBV3-1 | CASSQDWGRYEQYF | TGTGCCAGCAGCCAAGATTGGGGGCGCTACGAGCAGTACTTC
TRBJ2-7 | . | . | TRBV29-1 | CSVGRGVAEQYF | TGCAGCGTGGGACGCGGTGTAGCGGAGCAGTACTTC
TRBJ2-5 | . | . | TRBV7-9 | CASSLATAQETQYF | TGTGCCAGCAGCTTAGCGACTGCTCAAGAGACCCAGTACTTC
TRBJ2-5 | . | TRBD1 | TRBV29-1 | CSVDDRGETQYF | TGCAGCGTTGACGACAGGGGGGAGACCCAGTACTTC
TRBJ2-3 | . | . | TRBV20-1 | CSARVVRDTQYF | TGCAGTGCTAGGGTTGTACGAGATACGCAGTATTTT
TRBJ2-1 | . | TRBD2 | TRBV19 | CASSIVGLVNDEQFF | TGTGCCAGTAGTATAGTAGGACTAGTCAACGATGAGCAGTTCTTC
TRBJ2-6 | . | . | TRBV5-1 | CASSLEPRGSGANVLTF | TGCGCCAGCAGCTTGGAGCCTCGGGGTTCTGGGGCCAACGTCCTGACTTTC
TRBJ2-2 | once | . | TRBV29-1 | CSTRSGTGELFF | TGCAGCACCCGGTCGGGGACCGGGGAGCTGTTTTTT
TRBJ1-2 | . | . | TRBV28 | CASKGAGLYGYTF | TGTGCCAGCAAGGGTGCAGGGCTCTATGGCTACACCTTC
TRBJ1-4 | . | TRBD1 | TRBV9 | CASSVGGTGLSANEKLFF | TGTGCCAGCAGCGTAGGCGGGACAGGCTTAAGTGCTAATGAAAAACTGTTTTTT
TRBJ2-7 | . | . | TRBV3-1 | CASSQVGPDPSYEQYF | TGTGCCAGCAGCCAAGTGGGACCGGATCCCTCCTACGAGCAGTACTTC
TRBJ2-1 | . | . | TRBV3-1 | CASSGPGGGYNEQFF | TGTGCCAGCAGCGGGCCAGGAGGGGGCTACAATGAGCAGTTCTTC
TRBJ1-1 | . | . | TRBV15 | CATSRALPGGAEAFF | TGTGCCACCAGCAGAGCACTCCCGGGAGGGGCTGAAGCTTTCTTT
TRBJ1-2 | . | . | TRBV20-1 | CSARRTANYGYTF | TGCAGTGCTAGGAGGACAGCTAACTATGGCTACACCTTC
TRBJ2-1 | . | TRBD1 | TRBV27 | CASSQQGRAYNEQFF | TGTGCCAGCAGCCAACAGGGGCGGGCCTACAATGAGCAGTTCTTC
TRBJ2-5 | . | TRBD2 | TRBV4-1 | CASSQEGGGGTQYF | TGCGCCAGCAGCCAAGAAGGCGGGGGAGGGACCCAGTACTTC
TRBJ2-2 | . | TRBD2 | TRBV5-1 | CASSLLASGRTGELFF | TGCGCCAGCAGCTTGCTGGCTAGCGGAAGGACCGGGGAGCTGTTTTTT
TRBJ2-5 | . | . | TRBV4-1 | CASSPGTSAQETQYF | TGCGCCAGCAGCCCGGGGACATCTGCTCAAGAGACCCAGTACTTC
TRBJ2-1 | . | TRBD2 | TRBV29-1 | CSVGLAGEFF | TGCAGCGTTGGACTAGCGGGAGAGTTCTTC
TRBJ2-7 | . | . | TRBV12-3/TRBV12-4 | CASSFRQDLSYEQYF | TGTGCCAGCAGTTTTCGACAGGACCTTTCCTACGAGCAGTACTTC
TRBJ2-7 | once | TRBD2 | TRBV25-1 | CASSEVGLAGYEQYF | TGTGCCAGCAGTGAAGTGGGACTAGCGGGCTACGAGCAGTACTTC